This T cell receptor beta chain was observed in a study of blood T cells in healthy people across ages. Details on this clonotype: Relative to the germline gene, one junction end is altered; a read error may explain this.

The authors ran a second PCR of roughly 7 to 11 cycles using a sample-barcoded 5' primer and a J-beta primer mix. TCRdb independently ran MiXCR on the 5' RACE reads; one entry per CDR3 protein. The repertoire holds hundreds of thousands of distinct CDR3 sequences, with approximately 25% as singletons. Germline V gene lookup returns CDR1 SEHNR and CDR2 FQNEAQ (reference sequence). This CDR3 has 13 amino acids. These data were likewise used in another study, on T cells of mothers and their children. That work states: Input to cDNA synthesis comprised all extracted RNA, at a ratio of around 1.6 ug per 15 ul.

V gene TRBV7-9 combines with J gene TRBJ1-4; D unclear. The origin of this receptor is a boy younger than 18 in good health. Sequenced: blood. Here the CDR3 DNA reads TGTGCCAGCAGCTTCGGCGGGAACGAAAAACTGTTCTTT. This gives the protein CASSFGGNEKLFF.